This T cell receptor beta chain was retrieved from a study of cytotoxic CD8 clonotypes in ibrutinib-treated CLL. As for the study in general: For this cohort, patients were about a dozen relapsed/refractory and 15 treatment-naive, while about 17 were IGHV unmutated. Complete response was seen in 2 patients and partial in approximately 25; about twelve progressed and approximately 14 stayed remitted after a median roughly 70 months. General study results and limits: Clonality increased with ibrutinib response but returned toward baseline at progression. At the start, clonality exceeded age-matched healthy donors and followed circulating CD8+ T-cell counts.

To note about this clone: Its antigen is still unknown.

This CDR3 spans 15 amino acids. Germline assignment: CDR1 LGHNA and CDR2 YSLEER. V lost 1 base and J lost 2; bases outside the gene matches: 1. Produced via immunoSEQ multiplex PCR; TCRdb's table is partial and in-frame only. The sample consists of hundreds of thousands of clones, under 80% of them appearing once. The V call is TRBV4-3, the J call TRBJ1-5; the match to TRBD1 covers 8 bases. The sequence was obtained from a human donor with chronic lymphocytic leukemia. The material sequenced was PBMCs, taken after 24 months of ibrutinib treatment. The CDR3 reads CASSQATGGNQPQHF. CDR3 in DNA: TGCGCCAGCAGCCAAGCGACAGGGGGCAATCAGCCCCAGCATTTT.